Ten or more counts support the clone carrying this T cell receptor (beta chain). What it binds is not known. Patients with uncontrolled infections, other autoimmune diseases, pregnancy or lactation were excluded. The source of the PBMCs was 8 to 10 ml of fresh peripheral blood. This sample is part of a study of T cells in Graves' hyperthyroidism and ophthalmopathy. Regarding the study as a whole: The majority of expanded thyroid clonotypes above 0.001 also appeared in blood. Prediction of ophthalmopathy progression came a median about 6 months pre-onset.

RNA transcripts were the template for amplifying TCR beta CDR3 regions. TCR CDR3 underwent first-round RT-PCR with the HTBI primer set. In TCRdb, the multiplex PCR reads were re-called with MiXCR into one record per CDR3 protein. The sample has under 350,000 distinct CDR3 sequences, 21% seen once. The V gene's germline CDR1 is SGHRS and CDR2 YFSETQ. The CDR3 has 13 residues. The trim removed 4 bases at V and 11 bases at J, leaving 9 bases unmatched. The clonotype comes from a woman aged 45-65 years with Graves' hyperthyroidism. Sequencing was done on a sample of blood. The rearrangement uses TRBV5-1 and TRBJ1-1, with 9 bases identical to TRBD1. The CDR3 DNA is TGCGCCAGCAGCCGGGGCGGGGACAGGGACGCTTTCTTT. This codes for CASSRGGDRDAFF.